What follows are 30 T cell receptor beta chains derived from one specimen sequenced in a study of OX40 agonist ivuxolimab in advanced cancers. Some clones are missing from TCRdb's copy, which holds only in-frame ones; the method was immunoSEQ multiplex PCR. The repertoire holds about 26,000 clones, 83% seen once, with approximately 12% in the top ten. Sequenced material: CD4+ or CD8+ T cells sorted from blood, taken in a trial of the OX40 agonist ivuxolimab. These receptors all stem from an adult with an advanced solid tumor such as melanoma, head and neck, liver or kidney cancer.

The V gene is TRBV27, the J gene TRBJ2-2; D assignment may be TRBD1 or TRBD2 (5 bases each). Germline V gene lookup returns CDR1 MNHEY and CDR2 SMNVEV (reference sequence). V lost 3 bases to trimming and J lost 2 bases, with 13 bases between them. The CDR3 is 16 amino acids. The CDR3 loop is CASSFSGGTNTGELFF. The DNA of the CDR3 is TGTGCCAGCAGTTTTAGTGGGGGAACCAACACCGGGGAGCTGTTTTTT.

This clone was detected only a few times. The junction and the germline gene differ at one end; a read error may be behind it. The CDR3 loop is CASSPLQGTTEAFF. The CDR3 bases are TGTGCTAGCAGCCCCCTCCAGGGGACCACTGAAGCTTTCTTT. The J gene is TRBJ1-1, the V gene TRBV7-7; D is possibly TRBD1 (6 bases). The CDR3 loop spans 14 amino acids. CDR1 and CDR2 (germline): SSHAT, FNYEAQ (reference sequence). The variable domain in full, completed from reference TRBV7-7 and TRBJ1-1, reads GAGVSQSPRYKVTKRGQDVTLRCDPISSHATLYWYQQALGQGPEFLTYFNYEAQPDKSGLPSDRFSAERPEGSISTLTIQRTEQRDSAMYRCASSPLQGTTEAFFGQGTRLTVV.

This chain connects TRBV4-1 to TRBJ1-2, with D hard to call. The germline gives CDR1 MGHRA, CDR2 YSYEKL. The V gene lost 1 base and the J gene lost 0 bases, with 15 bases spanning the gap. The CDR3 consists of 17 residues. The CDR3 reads CASSQVPWARANYGYTF. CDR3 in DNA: TGCGCCAGCAGCCAAGTTCCCTGGGCCCGAGCTAACTATGGCTACACCTTC.

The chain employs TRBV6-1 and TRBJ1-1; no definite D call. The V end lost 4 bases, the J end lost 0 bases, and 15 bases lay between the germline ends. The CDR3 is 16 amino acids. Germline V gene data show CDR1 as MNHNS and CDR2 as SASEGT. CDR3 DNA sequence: TGTGCCAGCAGTGTTTCTGGCCCGCTCATGAACACTGAAGCTTTCTTT. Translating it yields CASSVSGPLMNTEAFF.

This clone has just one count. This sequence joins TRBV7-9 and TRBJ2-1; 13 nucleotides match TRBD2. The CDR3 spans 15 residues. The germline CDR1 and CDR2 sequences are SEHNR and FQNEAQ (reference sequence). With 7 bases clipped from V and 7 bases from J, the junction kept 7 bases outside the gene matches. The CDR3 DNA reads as TGTGCCAGCACCACCGGGACTAGCGGGGTTAATGAGCAGTTCTTC. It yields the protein CASTTGTSGVNEQFF.

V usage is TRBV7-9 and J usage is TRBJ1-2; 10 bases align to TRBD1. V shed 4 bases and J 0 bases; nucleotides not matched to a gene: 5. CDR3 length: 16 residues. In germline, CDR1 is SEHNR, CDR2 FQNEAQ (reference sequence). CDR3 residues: CASSSGTGEANYGYTF. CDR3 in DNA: TGTGCCAGCAGCTCCGGGACAGGGGAAGCTAACTATGGCTACACCTTC.

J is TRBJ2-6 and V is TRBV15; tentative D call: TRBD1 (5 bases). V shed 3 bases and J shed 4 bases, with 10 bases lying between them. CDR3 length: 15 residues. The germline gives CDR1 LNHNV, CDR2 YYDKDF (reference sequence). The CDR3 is CATSSGHGGANVLTF. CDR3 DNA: TGTGCCACCAGCAGTGGACACGGCGGGGCCAACGTCCTGACTTTC.

DNA for the CDR3: TGTGCCAGCAGGGATCGGGGTCTTGGCACTGAAGCTTTCTTT. Translated: CASRDRGLGTEAFF. This chain uses TRBV6-4 with TRBJ1-1; D remains unclear. V was clipped by 6 bases and J by 4 bases, with 15 bases between them. Germline-derived CDR1 and CDR2 are MRHNA and SNTAGT. The CDR3 totals 14 residues.

The CDR3 reads CASSPPQGQLKEQFF. CDR3 nucleotides: TGTGCCAGCAGCCCCCCGCAAGGACAATTAAAGGAGCAGTTCTTC. The chain combines TRBV4-2 with TRBJ2-1, with D perhaps matching TRBD1 (5 bases). Trimming removed 4 bases at V and 10 bases at J, with 20 bases between. The CDR3 is made up of 15 amino acids. CDR1 and CDR2 (germline): LGHNA, YNFKEQ.

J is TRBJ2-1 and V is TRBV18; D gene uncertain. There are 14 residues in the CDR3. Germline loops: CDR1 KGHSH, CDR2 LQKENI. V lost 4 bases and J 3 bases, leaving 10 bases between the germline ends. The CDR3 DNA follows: TGTGCCAGCTCACGATATGCAAACTACAATGAGCAGTTCTTC. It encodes CASSRYANYNEQFF.

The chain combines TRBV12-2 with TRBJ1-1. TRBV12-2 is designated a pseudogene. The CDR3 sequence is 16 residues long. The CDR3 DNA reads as TGTGCAAGTCGCTTAGGCGCAAAGGCCCCGAACACTGAAGCTTTCTTT. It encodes CASRLGAKAPNTEAFF.

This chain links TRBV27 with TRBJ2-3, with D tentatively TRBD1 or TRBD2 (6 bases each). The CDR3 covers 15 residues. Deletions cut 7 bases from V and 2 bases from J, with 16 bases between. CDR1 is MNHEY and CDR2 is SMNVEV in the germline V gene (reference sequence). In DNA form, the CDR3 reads TGTGCCAGCACTTTCGGGGGCGACTACACAGATACGCAGTATTTT. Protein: CASTFGGDYTDTQYF.

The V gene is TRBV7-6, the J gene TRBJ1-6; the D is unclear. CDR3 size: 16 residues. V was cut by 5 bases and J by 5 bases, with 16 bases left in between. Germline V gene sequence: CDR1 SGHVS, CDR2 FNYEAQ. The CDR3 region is CASSLATIDDNSPLHF. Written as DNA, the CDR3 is TGTGCCAGCAGCCTTGCGACAATTGATGATAATTCACCCCTCCACTTT.

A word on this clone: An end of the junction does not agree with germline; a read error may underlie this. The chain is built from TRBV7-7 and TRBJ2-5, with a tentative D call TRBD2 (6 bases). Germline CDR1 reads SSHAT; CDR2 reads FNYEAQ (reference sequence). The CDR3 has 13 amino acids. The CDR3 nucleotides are TGTGCTAGCAGCCCGGGACTGGGGCAGACCCAGTACTTC. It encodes CASSPGLGQTQYF.

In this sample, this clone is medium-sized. In nucleotides, the CDR3 is TGTGCCAGCAGCAGGACAGGGTACGCTGAAGCTTTCTTT. Translation: CASSRTGYAEAFF. The V gene is TRBV5-5, the J gene TRBJ1-1, with 8 bases fitting TRBD1. Germline V CDR1 and CDR2: SGHKS, YYEKEE (reference sequence). J lost 6 bases, V lost 4 bases, and 5 bases had no gene match. The CDR3 has 13 amino acids.

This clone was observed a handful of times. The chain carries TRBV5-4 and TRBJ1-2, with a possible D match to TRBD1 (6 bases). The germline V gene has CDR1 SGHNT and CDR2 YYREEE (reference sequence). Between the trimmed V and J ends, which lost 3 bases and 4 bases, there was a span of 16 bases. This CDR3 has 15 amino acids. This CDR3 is CASSSHRDNAYGYTF. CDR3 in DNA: TGTGCCAGCAGCTCTCACCGGGACAACGCCTATGGCTACACCTTC.

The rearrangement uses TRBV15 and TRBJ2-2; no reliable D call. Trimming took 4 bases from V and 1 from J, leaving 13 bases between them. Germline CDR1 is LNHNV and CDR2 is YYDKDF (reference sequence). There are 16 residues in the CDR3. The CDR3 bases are TGTGCCACCAGCAAGGGATTTGAAGGGAACACCGGGGAGCTGTTTTTT. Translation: CATSKGFEGNTGELFF.

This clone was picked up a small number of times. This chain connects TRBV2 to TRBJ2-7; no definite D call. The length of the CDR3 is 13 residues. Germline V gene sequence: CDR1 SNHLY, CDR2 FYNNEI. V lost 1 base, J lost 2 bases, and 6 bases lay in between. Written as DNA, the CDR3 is TGTGCCAGCAGTGAAGTTGTAACCTACGAGCAGTACTTC. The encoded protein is CASSEVVTYEQYF. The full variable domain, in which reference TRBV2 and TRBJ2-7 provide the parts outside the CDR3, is EPEVTQTPSHQVTQMGQEVILRCVPISNHLYFYWYRQILGQKVEFLVSFYNNEISEKSEIFDDQFSVERPDGSNFTLKIRSTKLEDSAMYFCASSEVVTYEQYFGPGTRLTVT.

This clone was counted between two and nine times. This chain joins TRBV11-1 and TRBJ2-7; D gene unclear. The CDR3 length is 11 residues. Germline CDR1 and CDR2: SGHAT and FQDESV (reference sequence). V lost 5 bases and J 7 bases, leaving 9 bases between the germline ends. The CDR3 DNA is TGTGCCAGCAGCCACAGAAGGGAGCAGTACTTC. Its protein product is CASSHRREQYF.

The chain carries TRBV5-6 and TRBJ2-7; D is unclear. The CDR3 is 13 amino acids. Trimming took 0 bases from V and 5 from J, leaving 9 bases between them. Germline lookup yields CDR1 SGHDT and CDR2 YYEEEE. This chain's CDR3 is CASSLGFLDEQYF. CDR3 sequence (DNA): TGTGCCAGCAGCTTGGGGTTTCTTGACGAGCAGTACTTC. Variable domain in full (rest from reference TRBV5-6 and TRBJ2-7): DAGVTQSPTHLIKTRGQQVTLRCSPKSGHDTVSWYQQALGQGPQFIFQYYEEEERQRGNFPDRFSGHQFPNYSSELNVNALLLGDSALYLCASSLGFLDEQYFGPGTRLTVT.

CDR3 protein: CASSVGRTGELFF. In DNA, the CDR3 is TGTGCCAGCAGCGTAGGCCGAACCGGGGAGCTGTTTTTT. The gene calls are TRBV9 and TRBJ2-2, with no clear D. The CDR3 contains 13 residues. V was trimmed by 0 bases and J by 5 bases, leaving 5 bases between them. Germline CDR1 is SGDLS and CDR2 is YYNGEE.

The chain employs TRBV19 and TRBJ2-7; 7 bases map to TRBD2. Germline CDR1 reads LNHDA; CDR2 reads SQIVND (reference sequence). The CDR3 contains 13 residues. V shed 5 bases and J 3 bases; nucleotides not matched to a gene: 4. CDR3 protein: CASSFGGYYEQYF. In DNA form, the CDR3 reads TGTGCCAGTAGTTTCGGGGGGTACTACGAGCAGTACTTC.

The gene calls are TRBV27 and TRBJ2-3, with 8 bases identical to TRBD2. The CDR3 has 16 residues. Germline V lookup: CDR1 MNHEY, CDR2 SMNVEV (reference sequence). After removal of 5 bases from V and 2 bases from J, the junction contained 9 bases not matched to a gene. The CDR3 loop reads CASSAGGGGFTDTQYF. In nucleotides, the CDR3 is TGTGCCAGCAGTGCGGGGGGAGGCGGATTCACAGATACGCAGTATTTT.

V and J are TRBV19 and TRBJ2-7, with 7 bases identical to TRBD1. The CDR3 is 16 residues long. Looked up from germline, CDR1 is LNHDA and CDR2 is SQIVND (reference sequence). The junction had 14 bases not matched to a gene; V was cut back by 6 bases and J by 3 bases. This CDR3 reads CASSDKLGTVVYEQYF. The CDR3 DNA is TGTGCCAGTAGCGATAAACTCGGGACAGTAGTCTACGAGCAGTACTTC. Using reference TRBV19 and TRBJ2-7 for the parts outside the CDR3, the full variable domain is DGGITQSPKYLFRKEGQNVTLSCEQNLNHDAMYWYRQDPGQGLRLIYYSQIVNDFQKGDIAEGYSVSREKKESFPLTVTSAQKNPTAFYLCASSDKLGTVVYEQYFGPGTRLTVT.

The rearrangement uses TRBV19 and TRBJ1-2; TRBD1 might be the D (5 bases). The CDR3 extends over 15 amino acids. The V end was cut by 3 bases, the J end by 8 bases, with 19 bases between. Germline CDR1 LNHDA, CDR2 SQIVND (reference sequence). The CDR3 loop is CASSIYGDSSQGYTF. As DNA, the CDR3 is TGTGCCAGTAGTATCTATGGCGACAGCTCGCAGGGCTACACCTTC.

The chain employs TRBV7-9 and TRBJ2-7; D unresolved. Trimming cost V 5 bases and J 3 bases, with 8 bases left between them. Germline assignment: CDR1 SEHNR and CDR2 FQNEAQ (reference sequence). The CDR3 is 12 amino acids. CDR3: CASSPDGYEQYF. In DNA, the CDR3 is TGTGCCAGCAGCCCGGACGGCTACGAGCAGTACTTC.

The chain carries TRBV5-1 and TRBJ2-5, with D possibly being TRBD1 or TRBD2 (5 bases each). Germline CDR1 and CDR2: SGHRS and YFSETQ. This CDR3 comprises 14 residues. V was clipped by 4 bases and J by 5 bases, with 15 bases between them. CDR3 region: CASSGWGWEETQYF. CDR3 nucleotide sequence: TGCGCCAGCAGCGGTTGGGGGTGGGAGGAGACCCAGTACTTC.

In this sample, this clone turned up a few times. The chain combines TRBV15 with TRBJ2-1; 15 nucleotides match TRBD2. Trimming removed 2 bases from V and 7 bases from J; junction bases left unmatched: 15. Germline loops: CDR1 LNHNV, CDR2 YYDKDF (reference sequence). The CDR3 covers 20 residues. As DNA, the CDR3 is TGTGCCACCAGCAGATCTCCGACCGGGACTAGCGGGGGGTGGGTAAATGAGCAGTTCTTC. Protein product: CATSRSPTGTSGGWVNEQFF.

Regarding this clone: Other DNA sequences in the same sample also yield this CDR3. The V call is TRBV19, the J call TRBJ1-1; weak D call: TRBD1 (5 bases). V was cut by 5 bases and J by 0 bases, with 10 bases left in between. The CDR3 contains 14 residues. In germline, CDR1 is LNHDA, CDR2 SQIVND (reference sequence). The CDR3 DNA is TGTGCCAGTAGTTGGGGGAACATGAACACTGAAGCTTTCTTT. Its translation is CASSWGNMNTEAFF.

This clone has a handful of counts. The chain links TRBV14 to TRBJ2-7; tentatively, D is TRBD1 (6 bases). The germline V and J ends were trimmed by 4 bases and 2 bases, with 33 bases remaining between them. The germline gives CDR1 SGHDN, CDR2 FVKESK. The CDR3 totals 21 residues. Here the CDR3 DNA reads TGTGCCAGCAGCCGGGGGACAATGAACCCCTCGAAGGTTCAGGCGGCCTACGAGCAGTACTTC. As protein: CASSRGTMNPSKVQAAYEQYF. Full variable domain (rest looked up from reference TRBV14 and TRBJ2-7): EAGVTQFPSHSVIEKGQTVTLRCDPISGHDNLYWYRRVMGKEIKFLLHFVKESKQDESGMPNNRFLAERTGGTYSTLKVQPAELEDSGVYFCASSRGTMNPSKVQAAYEQYFGPGTRLTVT.